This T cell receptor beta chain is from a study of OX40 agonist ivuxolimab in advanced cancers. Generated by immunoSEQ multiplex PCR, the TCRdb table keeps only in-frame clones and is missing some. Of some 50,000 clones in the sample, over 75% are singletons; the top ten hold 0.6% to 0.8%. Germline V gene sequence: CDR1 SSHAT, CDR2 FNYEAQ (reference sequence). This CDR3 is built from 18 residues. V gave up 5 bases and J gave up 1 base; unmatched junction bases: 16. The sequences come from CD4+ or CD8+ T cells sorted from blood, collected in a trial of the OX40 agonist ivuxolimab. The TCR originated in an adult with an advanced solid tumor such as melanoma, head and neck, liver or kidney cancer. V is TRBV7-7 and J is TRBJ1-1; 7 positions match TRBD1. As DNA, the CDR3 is TGTGCCAGCAGCCCTTTCCCCCCGGGACAGTCCTGGAACACTGAAGCTTTCTTT. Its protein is CASSPFPPGQSWNTEAFF.